This is a list of T cell receptor beta chains from one sample in a study of cytomegalovirus exposure and HLA in healthy donors. This table comes from immunoSEQ multiplex PCR, and its TCRdb copy is limited to in-frame clones, with some not included. The sample has 120,000 or so clones, about 87% seen once. Sequenced material: PBMCs. The receptors derive from a woman aged 18-29 years in good health and CMV-seronegative. Each CDR3 is given without its conserved first and last residue.

>14|TRBV12-5|TRBJ2-2
ASVPPGGQVTGELF
>11|TRBV30|TRBJ2-7
AWSKVGGYEQY
>10|TRBV29-1|TRBJ1-5
SAYRGNQPQH
>13|TRBV30|TRBJ2-7
AHGPQGLAGGEQY
>12|TRBV7-8|TRBJ2-5
ASGRQGASETQY
>13|TRBV5-1|TRBJ2-1
ASSLGSDRADEQF
>14|TRBV7-3|TRBJ2-3
ASSSPGYGSTDTQY
>13|TRBV25-1|TRBJ2-3
ASTDHGQGPGTQY
>12|TRBV6-5|TRBJ1-1
ASSYLVGGTEAF
>12|TRBV2|TRBJ1-1
ASTGQSSNTEAF
>13|TRBV19|TRBJ1-1
ASSLDSSMNTEAF
>13|TRBV21-1|TRBJ2-1
ASSKDRRKSNEQF
>13|TRBV5-4|TRBJ1-2
ASSLNAAGYYGYT
>10|TRBV10-3|TRBJ1-2
AIRGQNYGYT
>11|TRBV7-9|TRBJ1-2
ASGQGRVDGYT
>12|TRBV7-2|TRBJ2-5
ASSLVRVQETQY
>14|TRBV18|TRBJ2-3
ASSPPGSGRIDTQY
>12|TRBV18|TRBJ1-4
ASSPITGSGKLF
>13|TRBV7-9|TRBJ1-2
ASSSRGQGPYGYT
>12|TRBV19|TRBJ1-1
ASSGQGRRTEAF
>12|TRBV27|TRBJ1-2
ASSFTVSNYGYT
>13|TRBV5-4|TRBJ2-2
ASSLRDRDTGELF
>11|TRBV29-1|TRBJ1-2
SVVTGEIYGYT
>9|TRBV28|TRBJ2-7
ASSPRFQQY
>17|TRBV5-1|TRBJ2-1
ASSSPARPGSGGRNEQF
>15|TRBV5-1|TRBJ2-2
ASSFSGTTTNTGELF
>11|TRBV30|TRBJ2-4
AWNAGDQNIQY
>10|TRBV7-9|TRBJ2-1
ASRDKFNEQF
>13|TRBV5-5|TRBJ1-1
ASSLFPGMNTEAF
>13|TRBV5-1|TRBJ2-7
ASSLDGTGGYEQY
>13|TRBV4-1|TRBJ2-7
ASSQGGTRAYEQY